One sample yielded the 7 T cell receptor beta chains listed below, sequenced in a study of blood T cell repertoires in COVID-19. Repertoires were generated with immunoSEQ multiplex PCR, while TCRdb's copy carries only in-frame clones and drops some. The sample gives roughly 100,000 clones, over 75% of which show up once; approximately 29% is in the top ten. Sequenced material: peripheral blood. These receptors came from a woman older than 75 with acute or convalescent COVID-19.

This clone was found a few times. J is TRBJ1-5 and V is TRBV5-1; tentative D call: TRBD1 (5 bases). The CDR3 runs 15 residues. Germline V gene lookup returns CDR1 SGHRS and CDR2 YFSETQ. V lost 1 base, J lost 4 bases, and 12 bases lay in between. The chain's CDR3 is CASSLLGGGNQPQHF. The CDR3 DNA reads as TGCGCCAGCAGCTTGCTAGGTGGGGGGAATCAGCCCCAGCATTTT.

The rearrangement joins TRBV28 to TRBJ2-7; the D gene is possibly TRBD1 (6 bases). V gave up 5 bases and J gave up 4 bases, with 18 bases separating them. The CDR3 has 15 amino acids. Looked up from germline, CDR1 is MDHEN and CDR2 is SYDVKM. CDR3: CASSIAGGLEYEQYF. Here the CDR3 DNA reads TGTGCCAGCAGTATCGCTGGGGGCTTGGAGTACGAGCAGTACTTC.

This clone was seen once. The rearrangement joins TRBV18 to TRBJ2-7; 13 bases line up with TRBD2. This CDR3 spans 15 amino acids. From germline, CDR1 is KGHSH and CDR2 LQKENI. V dropped 3 bases and J dropped 2; count of bases not matched to a gene: 1. The CDR3 region has the DNA TGTGCCAGCTCACCGGGACTAGCGGGGACCTACGAGCAGTACTTC. Translated, it gives CASSPGLAGTYEQYF.

CDR3 bases: TGTGCCAGCAGCCCGCGGGTTCGGGGGTCCTACGAGCAGTACTTC. Translation: CASSPRVRGSYEQYF. This chain links TRBV7-2 with TRBJ2-7, with TRBD2 as a possible D gene (6 bases). The CDR3 has 15 residues. Germline CDR1 is SGHTA and CDR2 is FQGNSA. V lost 5 bases, J lost 1 base, and 15 bases lay in between.

J is TRBJ2-2 and V is TRBV15, with 10 positions matching TRBD1. Trimming at V came to 8 bases and at J to 6 bases, leaving 6 bases not matched to a gene. The length of the CDR3 is 14 residues. Germline CDR1 and CDR2: LNHNV and YYDKDF (reference sequence). The CDR3 sequence is CATGGQGVAGELFF. The CDR3 nucleotides are TGTGCCACCGGTGGACAGGGGGTAGCCGGGGAGCTGTTTTTT. Together with reference TRBV15 and TRBJ2-2, the CDR3 gives the full variable domain: DAMVIQNPRYQVTQFGKPVTLSCSQTLNHNVMYWYQQKSSQAPKLLFHYYDKDFNNEADTPDNFQSRRPNTSFCFLDIRSPGLGDTAMYLCATGGQGVAGELFFGEGSRLTVL.

The rearrangement links TRBV2 to TRBJ2-7; TRBD1 matches 10 bases. From germline, CDR1 is SNHLY and CDR2 FYNNEI. Losses at the gene ends were 3 bases for V and 3 bases for J; bases not matched to a gene: 5. This CDR3 is built from 15 residues. The CDR3 region is CASSDRDRGLYEQYF. In DNA, the CDR3 is TGTGCCAGCAGTGACCGGGACAGGGGCCTCTACGAGCAGTACTTC.

V usage is TRBV19 and J usage is TRBJ2-3; TRBD2 matches at 8 bases. The CDR3 length is 15 residues. In germline, CDR1 is LNHDA, CDR2 SQIVND (reference sequence). Trimming removed 1 base from V and 1 base from J; junction bases left unmatched: 1. CDR3 region: CASSIGRGGTDTQYF. The CDR3 nucleotides are TGTGCCAGTAGTATAGGGCGGGGGGGCACAGATACGCAGTATTTT.